This T cell receptor delta chain came from a study of γδ T cells in repeated Plasmodium falciparum infection. In the study overall: Malian gammadelta TCRs were studied during no-transmission periods and across acute malaria episodes.

Flow sorting of PBMC yielded separate Vgamma9/Vdelta2+ and Vdelta2-negative gammadelta T cell populations for bulk repertoire analysis. TCRdb called clones anew from the multiplex PCR reads with CATT. The top ten clones hold 7.5% to 10% of a sample with 90,000 to 95,000 delta-chain clones, 0.8% to 1% of them seen once. A remark on this clone: This likely stems from a read error, as it lies one base from a far larger clone.

There are 18 residues in the CDR3. Germline V lookup: CDR1 TSWWSYY, CDR2 QGS. Input material: gamma-delta T cells from blood. This receptor was identified in a pool of human donors (malaria-infected and uninfected, not separated). The V gene is TRDV1, but the J gene lacks a call; TRDD3 is the table's D call, not checked against the DNA. The CDR3: CALGDRNSYKGWGTKLIF. CDR3 bases: TGTGCTCTTGGGGATCGCAATTCCTACAAGGGCTGGGGGACCAAGCTCATCTTT.